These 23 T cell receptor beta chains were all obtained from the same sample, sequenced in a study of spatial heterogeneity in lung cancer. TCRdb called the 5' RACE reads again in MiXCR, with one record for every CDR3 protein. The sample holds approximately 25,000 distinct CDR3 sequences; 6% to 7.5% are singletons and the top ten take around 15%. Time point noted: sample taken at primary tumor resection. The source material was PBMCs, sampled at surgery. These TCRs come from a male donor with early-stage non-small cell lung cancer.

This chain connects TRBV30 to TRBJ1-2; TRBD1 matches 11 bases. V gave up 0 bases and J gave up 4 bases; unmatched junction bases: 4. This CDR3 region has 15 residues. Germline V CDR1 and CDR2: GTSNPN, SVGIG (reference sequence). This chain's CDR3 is CAWSVLGTGGYGYTF. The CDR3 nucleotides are TGTGCCTGGAGTGTACTCGGGACAGGGGGCTATGGCTACACCTTC.

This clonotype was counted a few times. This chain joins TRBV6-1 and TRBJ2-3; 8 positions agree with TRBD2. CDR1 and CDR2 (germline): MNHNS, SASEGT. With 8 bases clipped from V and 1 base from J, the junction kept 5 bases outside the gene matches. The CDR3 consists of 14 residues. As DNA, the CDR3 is TGTGCCAGCGAGGCGCGGGGGGGCACAGATACGCAGTATTTT. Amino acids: CASEARGGTDTQYF.

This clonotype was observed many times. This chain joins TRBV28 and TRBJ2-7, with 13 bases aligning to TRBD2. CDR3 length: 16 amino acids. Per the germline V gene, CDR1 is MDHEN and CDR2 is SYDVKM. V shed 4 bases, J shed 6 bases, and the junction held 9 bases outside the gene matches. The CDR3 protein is CASSSPRTSGSLEQYF. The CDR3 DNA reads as TGTGCCAGCAGTTCCCCAAGGACTAGCGGGAGCCTCGAGCAGTACTTC.

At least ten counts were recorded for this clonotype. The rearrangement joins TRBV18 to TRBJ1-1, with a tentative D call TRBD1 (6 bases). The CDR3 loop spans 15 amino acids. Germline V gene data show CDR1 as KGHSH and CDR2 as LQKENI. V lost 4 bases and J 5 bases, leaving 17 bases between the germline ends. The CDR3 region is CASSLLMGGETEAFF. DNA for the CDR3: TGTGCCAGCTCACTGCTGATGGGGGGCGAGACTGAAGCTTTCTTT.

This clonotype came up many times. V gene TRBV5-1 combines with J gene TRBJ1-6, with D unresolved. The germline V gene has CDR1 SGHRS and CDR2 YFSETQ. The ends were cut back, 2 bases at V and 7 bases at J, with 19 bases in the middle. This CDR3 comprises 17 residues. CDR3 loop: CASSLGFGGMGNSPLHF. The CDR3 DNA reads TGCGCCAGCAGCTTAGGCTTCGGCGGGATGGGAAATTCACCCCTCCACTTT.

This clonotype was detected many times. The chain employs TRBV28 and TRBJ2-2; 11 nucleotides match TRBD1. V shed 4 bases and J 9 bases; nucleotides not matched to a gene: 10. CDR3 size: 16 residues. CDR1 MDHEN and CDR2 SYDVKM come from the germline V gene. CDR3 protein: CASSSSGQGAARELFF. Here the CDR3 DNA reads TGTGCCAGCAGTTCATCCGGACAGGGGGCTGCCCGGGAGCTGTTTTTT.

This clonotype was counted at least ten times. CDR3 DNA: TGTGCCAGCAGCTTCGGGACTAGCGGCCCCTACGAGCAGTACTTC. Its translation: CASSFGTSGPYEQYF. The chain uses TRBV3-1 and TRBJ2-7; 11 nucleotides match TRBD2. With V trimmed by 5 bases and J by 2 bases, 5 bases remained unmatched. This CDR3 has 15 amino acids. Germline V gives CDR1 LGHDT, CDR2 YNNKEL (reference sequence).

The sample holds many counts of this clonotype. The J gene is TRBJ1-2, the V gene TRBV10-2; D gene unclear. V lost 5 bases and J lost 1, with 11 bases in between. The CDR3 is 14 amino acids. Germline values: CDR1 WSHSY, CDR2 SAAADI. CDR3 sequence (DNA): TGCGCCAGCAGTACGACACGAGATAACTATGGCTACACCTTC. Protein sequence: CASSTTRDNYGYTF.

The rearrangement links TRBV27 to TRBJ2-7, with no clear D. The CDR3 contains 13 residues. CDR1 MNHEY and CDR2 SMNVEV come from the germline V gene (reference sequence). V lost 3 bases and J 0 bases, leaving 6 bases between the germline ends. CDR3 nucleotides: TGTGCCAGCAGTTTCGGAGCCTCCTACGAGCAGTACGTC. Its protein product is CASSFGASYEQYV.

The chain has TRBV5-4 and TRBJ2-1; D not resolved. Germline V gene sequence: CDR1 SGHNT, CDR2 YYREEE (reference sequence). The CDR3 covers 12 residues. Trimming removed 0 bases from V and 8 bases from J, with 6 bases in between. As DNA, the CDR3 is TGTGCCAGCAGCTTGGGGACCGATGAGCAGTTCTTC. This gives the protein CASSLGTDEQFF.

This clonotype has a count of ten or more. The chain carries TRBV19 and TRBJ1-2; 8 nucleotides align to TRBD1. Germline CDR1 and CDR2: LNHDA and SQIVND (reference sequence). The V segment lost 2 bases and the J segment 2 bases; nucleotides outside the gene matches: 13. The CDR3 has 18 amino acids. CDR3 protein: CASSIWRTGKVGNYGYTF. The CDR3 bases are TGTGCCAGTAGTATATGGCGGACAGGGAAGGTCGGGAACTATGGCTACACCTTC.

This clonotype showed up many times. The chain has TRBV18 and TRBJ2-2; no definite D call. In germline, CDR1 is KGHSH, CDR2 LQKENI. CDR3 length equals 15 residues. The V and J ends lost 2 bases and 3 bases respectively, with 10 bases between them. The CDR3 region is CASSPVAMDTGELFF. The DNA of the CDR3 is TGTGCCAGCTCACCAGTGGCTATGGACACCGGGGAGCTGTTTTTT.

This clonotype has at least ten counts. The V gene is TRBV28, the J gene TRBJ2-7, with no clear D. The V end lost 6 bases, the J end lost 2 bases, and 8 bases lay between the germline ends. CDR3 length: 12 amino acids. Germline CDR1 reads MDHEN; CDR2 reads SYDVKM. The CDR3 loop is CASRPPTYEQYF. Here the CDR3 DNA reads TGTGCCAGCAGACCTCCCACCTACGAGCAGTACTTC.

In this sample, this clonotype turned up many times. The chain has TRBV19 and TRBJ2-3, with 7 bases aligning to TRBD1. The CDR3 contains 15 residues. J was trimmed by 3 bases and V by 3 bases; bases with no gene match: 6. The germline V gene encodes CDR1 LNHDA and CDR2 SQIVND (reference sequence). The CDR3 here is CASSMTGQATDTQYF. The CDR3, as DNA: TGTGCCAGTAGTATGACCGGACAGGCTACAGATACGCAGTATTTT.

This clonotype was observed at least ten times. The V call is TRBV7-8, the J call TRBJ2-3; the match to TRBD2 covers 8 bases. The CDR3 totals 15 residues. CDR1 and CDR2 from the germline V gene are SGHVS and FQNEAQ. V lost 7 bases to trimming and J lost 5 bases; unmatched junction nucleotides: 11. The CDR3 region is CASTSKRGREDTQYF. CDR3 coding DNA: TGTGCCAGCACCTCTAAGCGGGGGCGGGAAGATACGCAGTATTTT.

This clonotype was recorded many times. The CDR3 coding sequence is TGCGCCAGCAGCTTGGGTCGTTCCTCACCCCTCCACTTT. It codes for CASSLGRSSPLHF. The rearrangement joins TRBV5-1 to TRBJ1-6, with D unresolved. V lost 0 bases, J lost 10 bases, and 8 bases lay in between. Germline CDR1 reads SGHRS; CDR2 reads YFSETQ. This CDR3 has 13 amino acids.

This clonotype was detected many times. This CDR3 is CASSQRDLNNEKLFF. The CDR3 DNA sequence: TGTGCCAGCAGCCAAAGGGATCTCAATAATGAAAAACTGTTTTTT. J is TRBJ1-4 and V is TRBV9; D is uncertain. This CDR3 spans 15 amino acids. Germline-derived CDR1 and CDR2 are SGDLS and YYNGEE. Deletions cut 4 bases from V and 4 bases from J, with 14 bases between.

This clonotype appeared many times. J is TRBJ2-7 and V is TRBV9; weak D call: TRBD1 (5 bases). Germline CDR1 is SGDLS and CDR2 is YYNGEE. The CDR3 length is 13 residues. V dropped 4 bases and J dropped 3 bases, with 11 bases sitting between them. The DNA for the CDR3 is TGTGCCAGCAGCTCAACAGGTCTCTACGAGCAGTACTTC. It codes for CASSSTGLYEQYF.

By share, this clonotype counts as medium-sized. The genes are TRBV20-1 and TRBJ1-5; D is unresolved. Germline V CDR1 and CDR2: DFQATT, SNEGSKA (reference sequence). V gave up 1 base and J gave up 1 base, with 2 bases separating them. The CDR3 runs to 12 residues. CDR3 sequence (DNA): TGCAGTGCTAGAGTGAGCAATCAGCCCCAGCATTTT. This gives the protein CSARVSNQPQHF.

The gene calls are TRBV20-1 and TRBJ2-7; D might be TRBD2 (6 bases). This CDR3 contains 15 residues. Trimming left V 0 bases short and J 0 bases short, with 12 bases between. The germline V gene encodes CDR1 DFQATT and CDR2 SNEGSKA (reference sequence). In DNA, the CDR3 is TGCAGTGCTAGAGATATGGGAGGAAGCTCCTACGAGCAGTACTTC. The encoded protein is CSARDMGGSSYEQYF.

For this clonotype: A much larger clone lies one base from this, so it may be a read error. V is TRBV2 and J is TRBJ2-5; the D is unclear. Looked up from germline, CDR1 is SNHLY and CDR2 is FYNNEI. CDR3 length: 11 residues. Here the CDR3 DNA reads TGTACCAGCGCCCTCCGGGAGACCCAGTACTTC. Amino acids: CTSALRETQYF.

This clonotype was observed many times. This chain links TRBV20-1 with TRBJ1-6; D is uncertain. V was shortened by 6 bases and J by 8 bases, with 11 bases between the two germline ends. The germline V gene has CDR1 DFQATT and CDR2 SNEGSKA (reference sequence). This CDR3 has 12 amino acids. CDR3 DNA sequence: TGCAGTGCAGGTCTGGCGGATTCACCCCTCCACTTT. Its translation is CSAGLADSPLHF.

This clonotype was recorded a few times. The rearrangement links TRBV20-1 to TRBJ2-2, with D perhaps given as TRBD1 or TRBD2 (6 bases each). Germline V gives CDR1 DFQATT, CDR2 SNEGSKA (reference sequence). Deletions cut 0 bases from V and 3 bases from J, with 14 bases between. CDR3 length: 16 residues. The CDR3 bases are TGCAGTGCTAGAGATCTCGGGGGCAAGGACACCGGGGAGCTGTTTTTT. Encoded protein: CSARDLGGKDTGELFF.